Below, 16 T cell receptor beta chains from the same sample are listed, as sequenced in a study of PD-L1 blockade in urothelial cancer. Profiled with immunoSEQ multiplex PCR; TCRdb holds only in-frame clones, not every one. This sample yields about 76,000 clones, of which more than 85% are seen a single time; about 0.91% belongs to the top ten. Noted time point: peripheral blood 6 weeks after treatment start. Material: PBMCs, obtained around atezolizumab (anti-PD-L1) treatment. Receptors were obtained from a woman older than 75 with urothelial cancer.

This chain connects TRBV18 to TRBJ2-1; 8 bases agree with TRBD2. Germline lookup yields CDR1 KGHSH and CDR2 LQKENI. Trimming took 0 bases from V and 5 from J; bases not matched to a gene: 3. This CDR3 has 15 residues. As DNA, the CDR3 is TGTGCCAGCTCACCACCCCCAGCGGGAGACAATGAGCAGTTCTTC. Its protein is CASSPPPAGDNEQFF.

The chain recombines TRBV19 with TRBJ2-5; TRBD1 is a possible D gene (6 bases). The CDR3 loop spans 13 amino acids. V was clipped by 7 bases and J by 3 bases, with 12 bases between them. Germline values: CDR1 LNHDA, CDR2 SQIVND (reference sequence). The CDR3 loop reads CASTPEGEETQYF. CDR3 in DNA: TGTGCCAGTACCCCAGAGGGGGAAGAGACCCAGTACTTC.

The CDR3 nucleotides read TGCGCCAGCAGCTTGGCACCAGGGGTGGTGGATGAGCAGTTCTTC. Protein product: CASSLAPGVVDEQFF. The rearrangement uses TRBV5-1 and TRBJ2-1, with D perhaps matching TRBD1 (6 bases). With 0 bases removed from V and 8 bases from J, the gap between germline ends came to 15 bases. There are 15 residues in the CDR3. Germline CDR1 SGHRS, CDR2 YFSETQ. Complete variable domain (other parts from reference TRBV5-1 and TRBJ2-1): KAGVTQTPRYLIKTRGQQVTLSCSPISGHRSVSWYQQTPGQGLQFLFEYFSETQRNKGNFPGRFSGRQFSNSRSEMNVSTLELGDSALYLCASSLAPGVVDEQFFGPGTRLTVL.

The gene calls are TRBV19 and TRBJ2-1; 12 positions match TRBD2. The V segment lost 5 bases and the J segment 6 bases; nucleotides outside the gene matches: 8. Germline CDR1 is LNHDA and CDR2 is SQIVND (reference sequence). This CDR3 has 16 residues. DNA of the CDR3: TGTGCCAGTAGTCGCCCGACTAGCGGGAGTCGCAATGAGCAGTTCTTC. Amino acid sequence: CASSRPTSGSRNEQFF.

This chain uses TRBV7-9 with TRBJ2-7, with 10 bases lining up with TRBD2. The germline V gene encodes CDR1 SEHNR and CDR2 FQNEAQ (reference sequence). V dropped 5 bases and J dropped 1; count of bases not matched to a gene: 2. The CDR3 length is 14 residues. As DNA, the CDR3 is TGTGCCAGCAGCCGGACTAGCGGATCCTACGAGCAGTACTTC. Encoded protein: CASSRTSGSYEQYF. The complete variable domain, with remaining parts taken from reference TRBV7-9 and TRBJ2-7, reads DTGVSQNPRHKITKRGQNVTFRCDPISEHNRLYWYRQTLGQGPEFLTYFQNEAQLEKSRLLSDRFSAERPKGSFSTLEIQRTEQGDSAMYLCASSRTSGSYEQYFGPGTRLTVT.

The V and J genes are TRBV5-1 and TRBJ2-3, with D tentatively TRBD1 (5 bases). Trimming shortened V by 0 bases and J by 0 bases, and 5 bases separated the two germline ends. CDR1 is SGHRS, CDR2 YFSETQ, per germline. The CDR3 consists of 14 residues. CDR3: CASSLGQSTDTQYF. For the CDR3, the DNA is TGCGCCAGCAGCTTGGGACAGAGCACAGATACGCAGTATTTT.

The chain joins TRBV28 to TRBJ1-4; no firm D call. The CDR3 spans 14 residues. Germline CDR1 and CDR2: MDHEN and SYDVKM. Trimming removed 6 bases from V and 5 bases from J, with 13 bases in between. The CDR3 spells CASRQVITNEKLFF. The CDR3, as DNA: TGTGCCAGCAGGCAAGTTATTACAAATGAAAAACTGTTTTTT. The full variable domain, its missing parts supplied by reference TRBV28 and TRBJ1-4, is DVKVTQSSRYLVKRTGEKVFLECVQDMDHENMFWYRQDPGLGLRLIYFSYDVKMKEKGDIPEGYSVSREKKERFSLILESASTNQTSMYLCASRQVITNEKLFFGSGTQLSVL.

The chain uses TRBV21-1 and TRBJ1-2; TRBD1 was called by the table and not checked on the DNA. TRBV21-1 is shown as a pseudogene. The CDR3 length is 13 residues. The CDR3 spells CASRGRGTYGYTF. The CDR3, as DNA: TGTGCCAGCAGAGGCAGGGGCACCTATGGCTACACCTTC.

The V call is TRBV18, the J call TRBJ2-7; D is possibly TRBD2 (7 bases). Trimming pared 3 bases from V and 4 bases from J, leaving 13 bases between. Germline CDR1 and CDR2: KGHSH and LQKENI. The CDR3 loop spans 14 amino acids. The CDR3 sequence is CASSPIQGGYEQYF. The CDR3 coding sequence is TGTGCCAGCTCACCCATACAGGGAGGGTACGAGCAGTACTTC.

The CDR3 bases are TGTGCCAGCAGTCCGGGGACAGGGAGCTCCGCTTTCTTT. This encodes CASSPGTGSSAFF. V gene TRBV28 combines with J gene TRBJ1-1; 9 bases are shared with TRBD1. This CDR3 is built from 13 residues. V was clipped by 5 bases and J by 11 bases; unmatched bases: 9. Germline loops: CDR1 MDHEN, CDR2 SYDVKM. Complete variable domain (other parts from reference TRBV28 and TRBJ1-1): DVKVTQSSRYLVKRTGEKVFLECVQDMDHENMFWYRQDPGLGLRLIYFSYDVKMKEKGDIPEGYSVSREKKERFSLILESASTNQTSMYLCASSPGTGSSAFFGQGTRLTVV.

V and J are TRBV4-1 and TRBJ2-1, with TRBD2 matching over 9 bases. CDR3 length: 15 residues. V shed 2 bases and J 2 bases; nucleotides not matched to a gene: 1. Germline CDR1 is MGHRA and CDR2 is YSYEKL. CDR3 amino acids: CASSQWTSAYNEQFF. The CDR3 DNA reads as TGCGCCAGCAGCCAATGGACTAGCGCCTACAATGAGCAGTTCTTC.

The V gene is TRBV6-1, the J gene TRBJ2-4, with D maybe TRBD2 (6 bases). The CDR3 loop spans 14 amino acids. Per germline, CDR1 MNHNS and CDR2 SASEGT. Deletions cut 7 bases from V and 9 bases from J, with 19 bases between. The CDR3, as DNA: TGTGCCAGCACCCGTGGAGGGTCCTCTGGCATTCAGTACTTC. Its protein is CASTRGGSSGIQYF.

The count of this clone is one. In DNA, the CDR3 is TGTGCCAGCAGCTTAAACGGCGGCCCTGGCCCAGAGACCCAGTACTTC. Its translation is CASSLNGGPGPETQYF. The V gene is TRBV7-3, the J gene TRBJ2-5; D ambiguous. The V and J ends lost 1 base and 4 bases respectively, with 16 bases between them. Germline CDR1 and CDR2: SGHTA and FQGTGA. CDR3 length equals 16 residues.

This clone has only a few counts. V gene TRBV2 combines with J gene TRBJ2-3, with a tentative D call TRBD2 (6 bases). From germline, CDR1 is SNHLY and CDR2 FYNNEI. The V gene lost 2 bases and the J gene lost 6 bases, with 12 bases spanning the gap. CDR3 size: 14 residues. CDR3 sequence (DNA): TGTGCCAGCAGTGAATTGACTAGTCGGGATACGCAGTATTTT. It encodes CASSELTSRDTQYF.

About this clone itself: Other nucleotide sequences in the sample specify the same CDR3. The chain employs TRBV6-6 and TRBJ2-3; 7 bases map to TRBD1. The V segment lost 10 bases and the J segment 5 bases; nucleotides outside the gene matches: 15. The CDR3 extends over 15 amino acids. Germline CDR1 reads MNHNY; CDR2 reads SVGAGI (reference sequence). CDR3 sequence reads: CATKEGARAIDTQYF. The CDR3 nucleotides read TGTGCCACCAAAGAGGGGGCCCGGGCTATAGATACGCAGTATTTT.

This clone was counted once. The sample has other DNA sequences that encode this CDR3 too. The CDR3 bases are TGTGCCAGCAGTAGTGGACAGGGGAACACTGAAGCTTTCTTT. It specifies CASSSGQGNTEAFF. The genes are TRBV28 and TRBJ1-1, with 8 bases aligning to TRBD1. The CDR3 loop spans 14 amino acids. Trimming took 5 bases from V and 1 from J; bases not matched to a gene: 3. From germline, CDR1 is MDHEN and CDR2 SYDVKM.